Below, 5 T cell receptor beta chains from the same sample are listed, as sequenced in a study of vaccination and CD4 T cells after COVID-19. Treatment: approximately 11-day PBMC culture with coronavirus spike peptide pools or control peptides (ViraFEST assay). Cultured CD4+ T-cell DNA underwent Oncomine TCR Beta short-read sequencing. Via MiXCR, TCRdb re-called the PCR reads, giving one row per CDR3 protein. The sample comprises under 20,000 distinct CDR3 sequences, more than 65% of which are singletons, and about 18% rests with the top ten. These receptors have no known antigen. The sequenced sample consisted of CD4+ T cells from blood, cultured in vitro. The source is a human donor who had recovered from COVID-19.

The chain joins TRBV28 to TRBJ2-6, with D perhaps matching TRBD2 (5 bases). V lost 3 bases, J lost 3 bases, and 12 bases lay in between. The germline V gene encodes CDR1 MDHEN and CDR2 SYDVKM. CDR3 length: 16 amino acids. The CDR3 loop is CASSLRAPLGANVLTF. The CDR3 coding sequence is TGTGCCAGCAGTTTGCGGGCGCCCCTTGGGGCCAACGTCCTGACTTTC.

The rearrangement joins TRBV30 to TRBJ1-1; a possible D gene is TRBD1 (5 bases). Trimming shortened V by 2 bases and J by 3 bases, and 19 bases separated the two germline ends. Germline CDR1 GTSNPN, CDR2 SVGIG (reference sequence). The CDR3 runs to 16 residues. DNA of the CDR3: TGTGCCTGGAGTCCCACCTTAGGGAGGGGTGACACTGAAGCTTTCTTT. Amino acids: CAWSPTLGRGDTEAFF.

The rearrangement joins TRBV19 to TRBJ1-2; no reliable D call. In germline, CDR1 is LNHDA, CDR2 SQIVND (reference sequence). Trimming cost V 5 bases and J 0 bases, with 10 bases left between them. This CDR3 has 14 residues. CDR3 DNA: TGTGCCAGTAGTCGGCCAGACACTAACTATGGCTACACCTTC. Encoded protein: CASSRPDTNYGYTF.

The chain employs TRBV6-2 or TRBV6-3 and TRBJ2-5; D ambiguous. Germline V CDR1 and CDR2: MNHEY, SVGEGT. There are 15 residues in the CDR3. Trimming left V 0 bases short and J 5 bases short, with 13 bases between. CDR3 in amino acids: CASSYSAALMETQYF. The DNA of the CDR3 is TGTGCCAGCAGTTACTCGGCAGCGCTAATGGAGACCCAGTACTTC.

CDR3 nucleotide sequence: TGTGCCAGTAGTATCAGCGGGAGGCGGGAGACCCAGTACTTC. Amino acid sequence: CASSISGRRETQYF. The gene calls are TRBV19 and TRBJ2-5; 9 bases line up with TRBD2. Germline V CDR1 and CDR2: LNHDA, SQIVND (reference sequence). V dropped 3 bases and J dropped 5; count of bases not matched to a gene: 4. The CDR3 is made up of 14 amino acids.